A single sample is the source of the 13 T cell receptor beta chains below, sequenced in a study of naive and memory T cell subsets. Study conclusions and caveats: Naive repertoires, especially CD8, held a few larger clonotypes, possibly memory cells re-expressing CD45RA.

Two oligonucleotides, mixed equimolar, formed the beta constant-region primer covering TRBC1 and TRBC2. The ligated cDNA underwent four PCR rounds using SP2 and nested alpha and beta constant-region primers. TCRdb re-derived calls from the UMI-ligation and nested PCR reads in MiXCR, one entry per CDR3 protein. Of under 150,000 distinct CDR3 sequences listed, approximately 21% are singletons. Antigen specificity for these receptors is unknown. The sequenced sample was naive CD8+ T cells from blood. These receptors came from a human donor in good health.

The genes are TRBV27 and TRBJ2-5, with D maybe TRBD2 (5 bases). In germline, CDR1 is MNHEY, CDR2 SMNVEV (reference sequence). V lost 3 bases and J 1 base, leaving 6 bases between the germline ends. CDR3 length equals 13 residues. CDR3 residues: CASSLDFQETQYF. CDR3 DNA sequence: TGTGCCAGCAGTTTGGACTTCCAAGAGACCCAGTACTTC.

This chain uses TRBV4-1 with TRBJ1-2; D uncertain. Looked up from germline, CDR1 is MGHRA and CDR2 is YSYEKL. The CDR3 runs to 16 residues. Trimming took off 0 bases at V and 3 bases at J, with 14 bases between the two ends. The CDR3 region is CASSQDRAEPYYGYTF. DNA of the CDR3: TGCGCCAGCAGCCAAGATCGGGCGGAGCCGTACTATGGCTACACCTTC.

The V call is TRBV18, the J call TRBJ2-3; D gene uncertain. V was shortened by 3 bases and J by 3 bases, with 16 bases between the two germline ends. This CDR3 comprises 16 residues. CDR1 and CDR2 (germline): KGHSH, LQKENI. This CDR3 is CASSPGTASATDTQYF. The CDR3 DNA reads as TGTGCCAGCTCACCTGGTACAGCCTCGGCAACAGATACGCAGTATTTT. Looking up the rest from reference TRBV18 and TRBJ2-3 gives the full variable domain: NAGVMQNPRHLVRRRGQEARLRCSPMKGHSHVYWYRQLPEEGLKFMVYLQKENIIDESGMPKERFSAEFPKEGPSILRIQQVVRGDSAAYFCASSPGTASATDTQYFGPGTRLTVL.

The chain's CDR3 is CASSLSGTGQETQYF. CDR3 sequence (DNA): TGCGCCAGCAGCTTGTCGGGGACCGGCCAAGAGACCCAGTACTTC. V is TRBV5-1 and J is TRBJ2-5; D tentatively reads TRBD1 or TRBD2 (5 bases each). CDR1 is SGHRS, CDR2 YFSETQ, per germline. The CDR3 is 15 residues long. Trimming pared 1 base from V and 1 base from J, leaving 11 bases between.

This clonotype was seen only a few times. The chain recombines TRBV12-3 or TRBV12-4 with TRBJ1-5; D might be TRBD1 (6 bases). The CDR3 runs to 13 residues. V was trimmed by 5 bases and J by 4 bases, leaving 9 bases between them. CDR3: CASSATGNQPQHF. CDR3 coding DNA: TGTGCCAGCAGTGCAACAGGGAATCAGCCCCAGCATTTT.

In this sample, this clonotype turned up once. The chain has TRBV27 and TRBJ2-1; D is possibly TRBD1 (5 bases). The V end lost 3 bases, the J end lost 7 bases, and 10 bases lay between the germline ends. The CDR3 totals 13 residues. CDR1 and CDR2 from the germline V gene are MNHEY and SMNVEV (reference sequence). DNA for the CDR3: TGTGCCAGCAGTTTGCCAGGGTGGAATGAGCAGTTCTTC. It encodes CASSLPGWNEQFF.

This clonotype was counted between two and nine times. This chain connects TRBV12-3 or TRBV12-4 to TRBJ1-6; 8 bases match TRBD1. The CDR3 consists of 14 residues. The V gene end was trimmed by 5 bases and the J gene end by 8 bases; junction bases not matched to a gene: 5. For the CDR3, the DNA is TGTGCCAGCAGTCTGACAGGGGTGGATTCACCCCTCCACTTT. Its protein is CASSLTGVDSPLHF.

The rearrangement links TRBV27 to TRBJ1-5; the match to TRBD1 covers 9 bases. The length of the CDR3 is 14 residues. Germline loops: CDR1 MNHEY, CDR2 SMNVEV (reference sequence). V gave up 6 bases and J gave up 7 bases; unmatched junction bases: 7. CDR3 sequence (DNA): TGTGCCAGCAGCGAGTGGACAGGGGACCAGCCCCAGCATTTT. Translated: CASSEWTGDQPQHF.

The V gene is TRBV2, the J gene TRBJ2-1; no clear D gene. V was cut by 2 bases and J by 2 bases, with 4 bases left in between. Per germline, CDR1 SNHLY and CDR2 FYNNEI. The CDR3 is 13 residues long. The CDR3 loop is CASSEFPYNEQFF. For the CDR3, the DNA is TGTGCCAGCAGTGAATTCCCCTACAATGAGCAGTTCTTC.

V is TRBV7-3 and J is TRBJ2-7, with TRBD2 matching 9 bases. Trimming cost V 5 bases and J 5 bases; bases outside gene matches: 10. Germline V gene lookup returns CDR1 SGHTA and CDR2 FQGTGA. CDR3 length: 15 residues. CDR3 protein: CASSAGSGRTHEQYF. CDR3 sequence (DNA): TGTGCCAGCAGCGCGGGGAGCGGGAGGACCCACGAGCAGTACTTC.

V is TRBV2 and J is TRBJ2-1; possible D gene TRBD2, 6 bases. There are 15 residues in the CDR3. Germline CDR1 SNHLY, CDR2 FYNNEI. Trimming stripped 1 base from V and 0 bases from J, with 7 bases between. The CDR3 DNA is TGTGCCAGCAGTGAAGGCGGGACCTCCTACAATGAGCAGTTCTTC. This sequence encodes CASSEGGTSYNEQFF.

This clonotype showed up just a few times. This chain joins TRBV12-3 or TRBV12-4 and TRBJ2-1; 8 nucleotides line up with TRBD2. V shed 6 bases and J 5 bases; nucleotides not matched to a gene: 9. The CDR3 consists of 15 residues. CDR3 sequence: CASRASGSFHNEQFF. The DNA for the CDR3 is TGTGCCAGCAGAGCAAGCGGGAGTTTCCACAATGAGCAGTTCTTC.

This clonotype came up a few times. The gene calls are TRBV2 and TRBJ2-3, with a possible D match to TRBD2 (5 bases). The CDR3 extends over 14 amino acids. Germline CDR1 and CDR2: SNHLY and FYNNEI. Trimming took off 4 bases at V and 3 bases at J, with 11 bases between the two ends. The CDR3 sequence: CASSAVEGTDTQYF. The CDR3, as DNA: TGTGCCAGCAGTGCAGTTGAGGGAACAGATACGCAGTATTTT.